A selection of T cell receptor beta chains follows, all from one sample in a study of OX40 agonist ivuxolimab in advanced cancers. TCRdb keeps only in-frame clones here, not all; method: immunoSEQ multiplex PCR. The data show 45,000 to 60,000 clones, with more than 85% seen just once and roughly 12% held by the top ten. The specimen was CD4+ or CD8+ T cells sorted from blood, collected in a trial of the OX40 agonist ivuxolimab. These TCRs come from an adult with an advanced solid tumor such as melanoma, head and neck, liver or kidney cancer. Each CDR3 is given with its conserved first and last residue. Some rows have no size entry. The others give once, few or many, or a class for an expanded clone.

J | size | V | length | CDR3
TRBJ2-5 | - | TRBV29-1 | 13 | CSIQGRDQETQYF
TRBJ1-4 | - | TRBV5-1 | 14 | CASSLDSRDEKLFF
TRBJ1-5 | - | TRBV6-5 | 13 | CASSYRGNQPQHF
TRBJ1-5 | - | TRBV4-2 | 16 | CASSSRPDRVDQPQHF
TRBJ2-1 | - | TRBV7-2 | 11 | CASSFDNEQFF
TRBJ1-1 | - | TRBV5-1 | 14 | CASSLARDDTEAFF
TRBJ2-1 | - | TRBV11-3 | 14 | CASSFGGSYNEQFF
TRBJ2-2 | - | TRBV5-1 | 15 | CASSLSGVNTGELFF
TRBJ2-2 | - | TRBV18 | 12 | CASSPQPGELFF
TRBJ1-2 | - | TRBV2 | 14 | CASSGAVPNYGYTF
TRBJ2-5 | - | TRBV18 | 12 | CASSPGTGRGYF
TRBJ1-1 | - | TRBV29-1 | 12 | CSGTGGGTEAFF
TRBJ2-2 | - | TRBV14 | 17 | CASSPLQSLLDTGELFF
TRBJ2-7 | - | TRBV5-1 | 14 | CASSEQGEAYEQYF
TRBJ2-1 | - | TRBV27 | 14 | CASSLSSEVNEQFF
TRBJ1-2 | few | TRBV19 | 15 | CASSITGTGLNGYTF
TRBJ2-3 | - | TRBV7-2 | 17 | CASSLTYSGGGTDTQYF
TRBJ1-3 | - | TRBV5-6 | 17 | CASSLAGTAYSGNTIYF
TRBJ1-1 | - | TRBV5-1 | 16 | CASSRTGQLMNTEAFF
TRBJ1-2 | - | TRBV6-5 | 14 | CASRLTRGGYGYTF
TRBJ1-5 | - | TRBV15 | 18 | CATSRELMSSGRHQPQHF
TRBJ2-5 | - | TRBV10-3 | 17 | CAIKRKRAGGLQETQYF
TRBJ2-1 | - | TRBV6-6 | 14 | CASSWGLRIDEQFF